This T cell receptor (beta chain) was captured by sequencing in a study of PD-1 blockade in classical Hodgkin lymphoma. At the level of the study: On a schedule of every 2 weeks, patients received nivolumab 3 mg/kg intravenously. Broader study findings: Newly diagnosed patients were reported to start with lower TCR diversity than healthy donors. With respect to the repertoire differences, their causes, possibly disease activity or prior therapy, remain undefined. CD4+ but not CD8+ TCR diversity rose significantly by C4D1.

Here immunoSEQ multiplex PCR was the method, and the copy in TCRdb shows in-frame clones only, minus some. The profile covers some 93,000 clones, with 83% appearing a single time and 15% to 20% taken by the ten largest. Comments on this clone: The target antigen is unknown.

Time point described: cycle 4 day 1 (C4D1), after 5 to 7 weeks of nivolumab. Every patient was affected by relapse after autologous stem cell transplantation, while exposure to brentuximab vedotin was not uniform. This receptor was identified in a human donor with classical Hodgkin lymphoma. The sample consisted of peripheral blood mononuclear cells (PBMCs), taken before the fourth cycle of nivolumab.

CDR3 in amino acids: CASSFEGDGYTF. DNA of the CDR3: TGTGCCAGCAGCTTTGAGGGCGATGGCTACACCTTC. This chain joins TRBV11-2 and TRBJ1-2; D not resolved. The CDR3 covers 12 residues. Trimming took off 3 bases at V and 6 bases at J, with 8 bases between the two ends. Germline values: CDR1 SGHAT, CDR2 FQNNGV.